Each of the 26 T cell receptor beta chains below was sequenced from the same sample in a study of neurological immune-mediated disorders. Described time point: longitudinal time-point 2. MiXCR was run by TCRdb on the 5' RACE reads, yielding one entry per CDR3 protein. The data hold roughly 34,000 distinct CDR3 sequences, with approximately 13% observed a single time. Sequencing was done on a sample of PBMCs. Receptor source: a woman aged 40 to 55 in good health.

This clonotype showed up many times. The chain joins TRBV20-1 to TRBJ1-5; weak D call: TRBD1 (5 bases). Trimming took 1 base from V and 1 from J, leaving 8 bases between them. CDR1 is DFQATT and CDR2 is SNEGSKA in the germline V gene (reference sequence). The CDR3 has 14 amino acids. CDR3 amino acids: CSARVWDSNQPQHF. The DNA of the CDR3 is TGCAGTGCTAGAGTATGGGACAGCAATCAGCCCCAGCATTTT.

This clonotype has only a few counts. The rearrangement links TRBV7-9 to TRBJ2-7; D is ambiguous. In germline, CDR1 is SEHNR, CDR2 FQNEAQ (reference sequence). Between the trimmed V and J ends, which lost 2 bases and 0 bases, there was a span of 14 bases. The CDR3 is 16 amino acids. CDR3 sequence (DNA): TGTGCCAGCAGCTTATGGCCGGACCCTCTCTCCTACGAGCAGTACTTC. Its protein product is CASSLWPDPLSYEQYF.

This clonotype was seen ten or more times. The chain joins TRBV7-2 to TRBJ1-6; D unclear. V lost 1 base to trimming and J lost 0 bases, with 13 bases between them. The CDR3 spans 18 residues. Germline V gene sequence: CDR1 SGHTA, CDR2 FQGNSA. CDR3 bases: TGTGCCAGCAGCTTAGGCGGCCACAAGAGCTCCTATAATTCACCCCTCCACTTT. Translating gives CASSLGGHKSSYNSPLHF.

This clonotype counts as medium-sized. The V gene is TRBV6-2 or TRBV6-3, the J gene TRBJ2-1, with 8 positions matching TRBD2. V was clipped by 2 bases and J by 5 bases; unmatched bases: 5. Germline CDR1 MNHEY, CDR2 SVGEGT. This CDR3 has 15 residues. The CDR3 bases are TGTGCCAGCAGTTACCCGGCTAGCGGGCACAATGAGCAGTTCTTC. It codes for CASSYPASGHNEQFF.

In this sample, this clonotype turned up many times. The chain links TRBV7-2 to TRBJ1-2; possible D gene TRBD1, 6 bases. The CDR3 is 15 residues long. V lost 6 bases to trimming and J lost 3 bases, with 17 bases between them. Germline assignment: CDR1 SGHTA and CDR2 FQGNSA. The CDR3 DNA reads TGTGCCAGCAGTAAGCGAGCAGGGGAGGACTATGGCTACACCTTC. It encodes CASSKRAGEDYGYTF.

This clonotype was picked up many times. The rearrangement links TRBV5-1 to TRBJ2-1, with 9 bases lining up with TRBD2. This CDR3 region has 15 residues. V lost 4 bases, J lost 5 bases, and 7 bases stayed unmatched. The germline CDR1 and CDR2 sequences are SGHRS and YFSETQ. DNA of the CDR3: TGCGCCAGCAGCCCGGGACTAGCTTCACACAATGAGCAGTTCTTC. As protein: CASSPGLASHNEQFF.

Many counts were recorded for this clonotype. Here the CDR3 DNA reads TGTGCCAGCAGCCCCGCTTTGCGGGGGGACTACAATGAGCAGTTCTTC. This encodes CASSPALRGDYNEQFF. The chain combines TRBV7-8 with TRBJ2-1; TRBD2 matches 8 bases. The CDR3 has 16 amino acids. The V and J ends lost 5 bases and 3 bases, in that order; junction bases with no gene match: 9. Per germline, CDR1 SGHVS and CDR2 FQNEAQ.

This clonotype was observed a few times. The V call is TRBV12-3 or TRBV12-4, the J call TRBJ1-2; D gene unclear. CDR3 length: 13 amino acids. V lost 1 base, J lost 4 bases, and 7 bases lay in between. CDR3 DNA sequence: TGTGCCAGCAGTTTAGGCATGCTCTATGGCTACACCTTC. Encoded protein: CASSLGMLYGYTF.

This clonotype was seen repeatedly, ten times or more. CDR3 sequence: CASSLQGTVPSYEQYF. CDR3 nucleotide sequence: TGTGCCAGCAGCCTACAGGGGACTGTTCCTTCCTACGAGCAGTACTTC. The chain carries TRBV5-5 and TRBJ2-7, with a possible D match to TRBD1 (7 bases). Trimming removed 4 bases from V and 1 base from J, with 18 bases in between. This CDR3 contains 16 residues. CDR1 and CDR2 (germline): SGHKS, YYEKEE (reference sequence). Full variable domain (outside the CDR3, taken from reference TRBV5-5 and TRBJ2-7): DAGVTQSPTHLIKTRGQQVTLRCSPISGHKSVSWYQQVLGQGPQFIFQYYEKEERGRGNFPDRFSARQFPNYSSELNVNALLLGDSALYLCASSLQGTVPSYEQYFGPGTRLTVT.

This clonotype was found many times. The chain couples TRBV6-2 or TRBV6-3 to TRBJ2-5; 11 nucleotides agree with TRBD2. This CDR3 has 16 amino acids. Germline CDR1 reads MNHEY; CDR2 reads SVGEGT. Trimming cost V 7 bases and J 4 bases; bases outside gene matches: 11. The CDR3: CASTDFSGGAGETQYF. The CDR3 nucleotides are TGTGCCAGCACAGACTTTAGCGGGGGGGCCGGAGAGACCCAGTACTTC.

This clonotype was found many times. V gene TRBV5-1 combines with J gene TRBJ2-3; D unclear. CDR3 size: 15 residues. Germline assignment: CDR1 SGHRS and CDR2 YFSETQ. V shed 0 bases and J shed 2 bases, with 10 bases lying between them. The CDR3 protein is CASSLAGATTDTQYF. For the CDR3, the DNA is TGCGCCAGCAGCTTGGCCGGAGCCACCACAGATACGCAGTATTTT.

The table lists this clonotype with a few counts. This may stem from a read error, because a much larger clone lies one nucleotide away. This chain joins TRBV10-3 and TRBJ2-2; no definite D call. The CDR3 has 13 amino acids. From germline, CDR1 is ENHRY and CDR2 SYGVKD. The CDR3 nucleotides are TGTGTCATCAGTGAAGGGCAGATCGGGGAGCTGTTTTTT. Translating gives CVISEGQIGELFF.

Ten or more counts support this clonotype. The chain joins TRBV6-5 to TRBJ2-4; TRBD2 agrees at 8 bases. The CDR3 length is 15 residues. The V and J ends lost 5 bases and 6 bases, in that order; junction bases with no gene match: 9. In germline, CDR1 is MNHEY, CDR2 SVGAGI. The CDR3 loop is CASSPGAGEANIQYF. The CDR3 region has the DNA TGTGCCAGCAGTCCGGGAGCGGGAGAGGCAAACATTCAGTACTTC.

In this sample, this clonotype is medium-sized (0.01 to 0.1%). The rearrangement links TRBV5-1 to TRBJ2-1; 10 bases align to TRBD2. The V and J ends lost 4 bases and 0 bases, in that order; junction bases with no gene match: 4. The CDR3 is 16 amino acids. Germline lookup yields CDR1 SGHRS and CDR2 YFSETQ. The CDR3 DNA sequence: TGCGCCAGCAGCCCACCTAGCGGGAGCTCCTACAATGAGCAGTTCTTC. Its translation: CASSPPSGSSYNEQFF.

The sample holds many counts of this clonotype. The V gene is TRBV7-2, the J gene TRBJ1-5, with D maybe TRBD1 (5 bases). CDR3 length equals 17 residues. Germline V gene lookup returns CDR1 SGHTA and CDR2 FQGNSA. The germline V and J ends were trimmed by 2 bases and 0 bases, with 14 bases remaining between them. The CDR3 is CASSLLAGQGSNQPQHF. CDR3 nucleotides: TGTGCCAGCAGCTTATTGGCAGGGCAGGGTAGCAATCAGCCCCAGCATTTT.

The sample holds many counts of this clonotype. This chain links TRBV7-8 with TRBJ1-4, with D possibly TRBD1 on 5 matching bases. The germline V gene encodes CDR1 SGHVS and CDR2 FQNEAQ. V was clipped by 6 bases and J by 8 bases, with 13 bases between them. CDR3 length: 13 residues. The DNA for the CDR3 is TGTGCCAGCAGGGGGGACCCGGAGGAAAAACTGTTTTTT. Translated: CASRGDPEEKLFF.

This clonotype has ten or more counts. The CDR3 loop is CASSQGTGGSYNEQFF. The CDR3 nucleotides read TGTGCCAGCAGTCAGGGGACAGGGGGCTCCTACAATGAGCAGTTCTTC. The V gene is TRBV27, the J gene TRBJ2-1; 11 bases fit TRBD1. This CDR3 has 16 residues. Germline V lookup: CDR1 MNHEY, CDR2 SMNVEV (reference sequence). V gave up 5 bases and J gave up 0 bases; unmatched junction bases: 3.

This clonotype was counted at least ten times. This chain connects TRBV6-1 to TRBJ2-5, with D possibly TRBD2 on 6 matching bases. This CDR3 comprises 13 residues. Looked up from germline, CDR1 is MNHNS and CDR2 is SASEGT. Trimming removed 8 bases at V and 13 bases at J, with 23 bases between. DNA for the CDR3: TGTGCCAGCGATACATTCTACGGGGGACCGGGGTACTTC. It encodes CASDTFYGGPGYF.

About this clonotype itself: A much bigger clone sits one base away, suggesting this may be a read error. The chain is built from TRBV4-1 and TRBJ2-1; 10 positions agree with TRBD2. The V gene's germline CDR1 is MGHRA and CDR2 YSYEKL. After removal of 1 base from V and 6 bases from J, the junction contained 6 bases not matched to a gene. The CDR3 is 16 amino acids. The CDR3: CASSQVLAGALNEQFF. CDR3 sequence (DNA): TGCGCCAGCAGCCAAGTGCTAGCGGGGGCCCTCAATGAGCAGTTCTTC.

The rearrangement joins TRBV12-3 or TRBV12-4 to TRBJ2-1; 9 bases line up with TRBD2. Trimming removed 3 bases from V and 6 bases from J; junction bases left unmatched: 3. This CDR3 is built from 14 residues. CDR3 sequence: CASSFSAGGNEQFF. The CDR3 DNA sequence: TGTGCCAGCAGTTTTTCAGCGGGAGGCAATGAGCAGTTCTTC.

At least ten counts were recorded for this clonotype. The chain has TRBV5-1 and TRBJ2-2; 10 bases line up with TRBD1. The CDR3 has 14 residues. Germline V gene sequence: CDR1 SGHRS, CDR2 YFSETQ. V was clipped by 4 bases and J by 5 bases; unmatched bases: 2. This CDR3 reads CASSTGQGTGELFF. For the CDR3, the DNA is TGCGCCAGCAGCACGGGACAGGGGACCGGGGAGCTGTTTTTT.

This clonotype was counted at least ten times. The V call is TRBV7-2, the J call TRBJ1-1, with 8 bases lining up with TRBD1. Germline V gene sequence: CDR1 SGHTA, CDR2 FQGNSA. With 4 bases clipped from V and 5 bases from J, the junction kept 3 bases outside the gene matches. CDR3 length: 13 amino acids. CDR3 loop: CASSSGQGTEAFF. CDR3 nucleotide sequence: TGTGCCAGCAGCTCTGGACAGGGAACTGAAGCTTTCTTT. The variable domain in full, with the rest retrieved from reference TRBV7-2 and TRBJ1-1, is GAGVSQSPSNKVTEKGKDVELRCDPISGHTALYWYRQSLGQGLEFLIYFQGNSAPDKSGLPSDRFSAERTGGSVSTLTIQRTQQEDSAVYLCASSSGQGTEAFFGQGTRLTVV.

The CDR3: CASSPPTLSGSTGELFF. For the CDR3, the DNA is TGTGCCAGCTCACCACCGACTCTCAGCGGGAGTACCGGGGAGCTGTTTTTT. J is TRBJ2-2 and V is TRBV18; 8 bases match TRBD2. The V gene end was trimmed by 0 bases and the J gene end by 5 bases; junction bases not matched to a gene: 8. Germline V gives CDR1 KGHSH, CDR2 LQKENI. CDR3 length: 17 residues.

In this sample, this clonotype turned up many times. V usage is TRBV19 and J usage is TRBJ1-2; D gene unclear. The CDR3 covers 13 residues. Germline CDR1 is LNHDA and CDR2 is SQIVND (reference sequence). Deletions cut 9 bases from V and 0 bases from J, with 11 bases between. DNA for the CDR3: TGTGCCAGCAGCCCAGTAGCTAACTATGGCTACACCTTC. Translated, it gives CASSPVANYGYTF. The whole variable domain, filled in from reference TRBV19 and TRBJ1-2, reads DGGITQSPKYLFRKEGQNVTLSCEQNLNHDAMYWYRQDPGQGLRLIYYSQIVNDFQKGDIAEGYSVSREKKESFPLTVTSAQKNPTAFYLCASSPVANYGYTFGSGTRLTVV.

This clonotype has just a few counts. The DNA for the CDR3 is TGTGCCAGCAGCGTAGTCCTAGCGGGAGACGGCACAGATACGCAGTATTTT. It yields the protein CASSVVLAGDGTDTQYF. The rearrangement uses TRBV9 and TRBJ2-3; TRBD2 matches 10 bases. Germline V gives CDR1 SGDLS, CDR2 YYNGEE. V lost 0 bases and J lost 1; bases outside the gene matches: 5. This CDR3 region has 17 residues.

This clonotype was observed at least ten times. J is TRBJ1-5 and V is TRBV12-3 or TRBV12-4; possible D gene TRBD1, 5 bases. This CDR3 comprises 12 residues. V was clipped by 6 bases and J by 6 bases, with 9 bases between them. DNA of the CDR3: TGTGCCAGCAGCCAGGGTGCTCAGCCCCAGCATTTT. Amino acid sequence: CASSQGAQPQHF.